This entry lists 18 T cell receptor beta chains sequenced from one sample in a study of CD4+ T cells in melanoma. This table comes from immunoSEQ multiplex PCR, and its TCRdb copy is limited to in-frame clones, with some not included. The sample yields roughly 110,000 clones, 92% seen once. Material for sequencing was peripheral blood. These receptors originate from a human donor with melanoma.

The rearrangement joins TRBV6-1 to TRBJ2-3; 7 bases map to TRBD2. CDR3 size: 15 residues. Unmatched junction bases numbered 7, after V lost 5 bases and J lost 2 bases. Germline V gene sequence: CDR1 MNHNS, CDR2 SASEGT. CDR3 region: CASSRGTTFTDTQYF. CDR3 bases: TGTGCCAGCAGTAGAGGGACTACCTTCACAGATACGCAGTATTTT.

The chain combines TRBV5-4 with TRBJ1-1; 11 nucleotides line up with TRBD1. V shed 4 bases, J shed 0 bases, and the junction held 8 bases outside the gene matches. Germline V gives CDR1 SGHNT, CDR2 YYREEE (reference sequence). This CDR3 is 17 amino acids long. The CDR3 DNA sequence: TGTGCCAGCAGCCCCGGGACAGGGGGATACATGAACACTGAAGCTTTCTTT. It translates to CASSPGTGGYMNTEAFF.

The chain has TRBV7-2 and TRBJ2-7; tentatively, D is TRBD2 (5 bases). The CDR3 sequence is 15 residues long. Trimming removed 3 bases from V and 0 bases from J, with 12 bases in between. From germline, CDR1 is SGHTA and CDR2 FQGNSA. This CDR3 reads CASSFGLAVSYEQYF. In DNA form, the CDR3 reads TGTGCCAGCAGCTTTGGGCTAGCCGTCTCCTACGAGCAGTACTTC.

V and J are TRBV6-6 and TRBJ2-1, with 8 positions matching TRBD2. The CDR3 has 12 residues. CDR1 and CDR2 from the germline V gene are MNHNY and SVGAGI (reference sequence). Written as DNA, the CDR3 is TGTGCTATCGGGAGGGCCTACAATGAGCAGTTCTTC. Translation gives CAIGRAYNEQFF.

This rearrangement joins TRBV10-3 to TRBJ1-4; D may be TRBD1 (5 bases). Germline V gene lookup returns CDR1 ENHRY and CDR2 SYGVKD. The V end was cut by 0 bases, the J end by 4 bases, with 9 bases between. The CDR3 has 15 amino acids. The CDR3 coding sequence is TGTGCCATCAGTGAGTCACGACAGAGTAATGAAAAACTGTTTTTT. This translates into CAISESRQSNEKLFF.

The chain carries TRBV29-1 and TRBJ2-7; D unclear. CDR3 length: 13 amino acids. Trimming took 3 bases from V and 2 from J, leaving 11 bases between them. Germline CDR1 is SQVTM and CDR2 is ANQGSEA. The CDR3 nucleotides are TGCAGCGTTGAGGCGGCGGTGACCTACGAGCAGTACTTC. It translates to CSVEAAVTYEQYF.

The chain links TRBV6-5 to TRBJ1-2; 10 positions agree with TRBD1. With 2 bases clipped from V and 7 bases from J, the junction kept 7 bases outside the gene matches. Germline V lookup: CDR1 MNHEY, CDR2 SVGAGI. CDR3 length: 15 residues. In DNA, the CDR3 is TGTGCCAGCAGTTACGGAGACAGGGGGCAGGGTGGCTACACCTTC. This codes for CASSYGDRGQGGYTF.

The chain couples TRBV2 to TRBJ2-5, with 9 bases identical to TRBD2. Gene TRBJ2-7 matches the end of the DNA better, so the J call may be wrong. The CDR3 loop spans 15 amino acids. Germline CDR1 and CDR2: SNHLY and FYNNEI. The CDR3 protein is CASSVAGGPQYEQYF. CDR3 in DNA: TGTGCCAGCAGTGTTGCGGGAGGGCCCCAGTACGAGCAGTACTTC.

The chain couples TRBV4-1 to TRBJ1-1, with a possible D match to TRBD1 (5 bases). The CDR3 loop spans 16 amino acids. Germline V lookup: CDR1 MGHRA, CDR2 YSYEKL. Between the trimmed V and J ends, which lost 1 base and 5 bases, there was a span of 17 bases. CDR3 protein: CASSQADRRVGTEAFF. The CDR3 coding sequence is TGCGCCAGCAGCCAAGCCGACAGAAGGGTGGGAACTGAAGCTTTCTTT.

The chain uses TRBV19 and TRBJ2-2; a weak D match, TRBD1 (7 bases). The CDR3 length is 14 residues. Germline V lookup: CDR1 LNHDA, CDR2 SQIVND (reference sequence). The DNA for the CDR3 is TGTGCAACCCAGGGGGGCTTGAACACCGGGGAGCTGTTTTTT. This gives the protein CATQGGLNTGELFF.

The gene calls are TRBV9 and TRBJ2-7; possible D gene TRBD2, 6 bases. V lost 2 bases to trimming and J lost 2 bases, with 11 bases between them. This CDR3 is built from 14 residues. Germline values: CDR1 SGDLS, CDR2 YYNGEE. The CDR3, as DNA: TGTGCCAGCAGCGTGGGGGGATTCACCTACGAGCAGTACTTC. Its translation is CASSVGGFTYEQYF.

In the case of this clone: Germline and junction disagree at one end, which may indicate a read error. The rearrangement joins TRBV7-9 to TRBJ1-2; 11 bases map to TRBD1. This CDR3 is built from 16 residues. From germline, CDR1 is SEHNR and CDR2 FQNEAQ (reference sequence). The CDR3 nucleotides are TGTGCCAGCAGCCTAGCGGGACAGGGGGTTAGCTATGGCTACACCTTC. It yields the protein CASSLAGQGVSYGYTF.

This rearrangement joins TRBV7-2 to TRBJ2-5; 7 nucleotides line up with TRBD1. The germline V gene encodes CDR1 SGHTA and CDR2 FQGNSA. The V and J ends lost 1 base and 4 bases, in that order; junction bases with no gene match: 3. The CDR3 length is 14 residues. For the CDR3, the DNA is TGTGCCAGCAGCTTAGGACAGGGTGTAGAGACCCAGTACTTC. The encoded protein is CASSLGQGVETQYF.

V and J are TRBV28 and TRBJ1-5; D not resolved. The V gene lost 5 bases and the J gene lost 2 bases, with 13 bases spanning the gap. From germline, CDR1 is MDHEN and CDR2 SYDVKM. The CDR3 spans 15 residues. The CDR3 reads CASSPAALGNQPQHF. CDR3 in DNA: TGTGCCAGCAGTCCCGCCGCTTTGGGCAATCAGCCCCAGCATTTT.

CDR3 protein: CASSPGVWGTEAFF. As DNA, the CDR3 is TGTGCCAGCAGCCCGGGAGTATGGGGCACTGAAGCTTTCTTT. The chain uses TRBV7-9 and TRBJ1-1, with D uncertain. The CDR3 sequence is 14 residues long. V lost 5 bases and J lost 4, with 14 bases in between. Germline CDR1 and CDR2: SEHNR and FQNEAQ (reference sequence). The full variable domain, completed using reference TRBV7-9 and TRBJ1-1, is DTGVSQNPRHKITKRGQNVTFRCDPISEHNRLYWYRQTLGQGPEFLTYFQNEAQLEKSRLLSDRFSAERPKGSFSTLEIQRTEQGDSAMYLCASSPGVWGTEAFFGQGTRLTVV.

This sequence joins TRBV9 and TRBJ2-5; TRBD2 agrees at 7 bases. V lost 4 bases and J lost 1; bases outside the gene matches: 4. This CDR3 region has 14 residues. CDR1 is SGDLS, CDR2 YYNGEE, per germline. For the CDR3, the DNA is TGTGCCAGCAGCTACGGGACTACCCAAGAGACCCAGTACTTC. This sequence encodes CASSYGTTQETQYF.

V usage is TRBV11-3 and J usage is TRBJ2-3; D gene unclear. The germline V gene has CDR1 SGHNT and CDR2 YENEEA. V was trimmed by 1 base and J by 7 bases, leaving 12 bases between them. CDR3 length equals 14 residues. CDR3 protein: CASSLVGLANTQYF. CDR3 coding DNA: TGTGCCAGCAGCTTAGTAGGTCTGGCAAATACGCAGTATTTT.

CDR3 sequence: CARRQGREPQHF. CDR3 nucleotide sequence: TGTGCCAGAAGACAGGGGAGGGAGCCCCAGCATTTT. The chain combines TRBV21-1 with TRBJ1-5; the table's D gene call, TRBD1, was not cross checked with the DNA. TRBV21-1 corresponds to a pseudogene. The CDR3 consists of 12 residues.